The clone carrying this TCR beta chain was counted at least ten times. The target antigen is unknown. The TCR alpha and TCR beta cDNA libraries, bearing sample barcodes and UMIs, were generated by 5'RACE using constant-segment primers. TCRdb processed the 5' RACE reads anew with MiXCR; each CDR3 protein has one entry. The profile shows 410,000 or so distinct CDR3 sequences, about 22% of them singletons. The CDR3 is 16 amino acids. CDR1 is SGHRS and CDR2 is YFSETQ in the germline V gene. The J segment lost 7 bases and the V segment lost 1 base, leaving 12 bases of the junction unmatched. The source of the sample is a study of T-cell memory formation after mild COVID-19. Findings of the study overall: Contracting CD8+ clones were enriched in EMRA, CD4+ mainly in CM and EM.

The receptor's source is an adult woman who had mild COVID-19 (a few samples of this study predate the infection). Cell type and time point are not known. The chain links TRBV5-1 to TRBJ2-7, with 9 bases lining up with TRBD2. Material: PBMCs or a T cell subset sorted from them (not recorded which). The CDR3 protein is CASSLLERGAPVEQYF. CDR3 DNA: TGCGCCAGCAGCTTGCTCGAGCGGGGGGCCCCTGTGGAGCAGTACTTC. The full variable domain, its missing parts supplied by reference TRBV5-1 and TRBJ2-7, is KAGVTQTPRYLIKTRGQQVTLSCSPISGHRSVSWYQQTPGQGLQFLFEYFSETQRNKGNFPGRFSGRQFSNSRSEMNVSTLELGDSALYLCASSLLERGAPVEQYFGPGTRLTVT.